This T cell receptor beta chain was captured by sequencing in a study of control samples from healthy donors and cancer patients. The count of this clone is one. TCRdb keeps only in-frame clones here, not all; method: immunoSEQ multiplex PCR. The sample records about 120,000 clones, roughly 92% being singletons. CDR1 is WSHSY and CDR2 is SAAADI in the germline V gene. V was trimmed by 11 bases and J by 6 bases, leaving 8 bases between them. The CDR3 runs to 9 residues. This sequence originates from a man between 25 and 39 years old in good health. The V call is TRBV10-2, the J call TRBJ2-7; D remains unclear. The sequenced sample was blood. Written as DNA, the CDR3 is TGCGCCCAAGCACTCGAGCAGTACGTC. Residues: CAQALEQYV.